This entry features one TCR beta chain sequence. The antigen is not known. The ends were cut back, 6 bases at V and 8 bases at J, with 13 bases in the middle. The CDR3 length is 12 residues. The data were obtained in a study of regulatory T cells in long-lasting Graves disease. Study in general: Graves' patients (newly diagnosed) had been on antithyroid drugs under 3 months. Study-wide results and caveats: Persistent cases of Graves' showed reduced TCR diversity relative to newly diagnosed patients.

Indicated time point: newly diagnosed GD, antithyroid drugs for less than 3 months. The authors made the TCR library using RNA they extracted from PBMCs. Investigators prepared the TCR beta libraries by applying iRepertoire HTBI primers and Arm-PCR of CDR3 regions. MiXCR, applied by TCRdb to the multiplex PCR reads, yields one record per CDR3 protein. The sample has 200,000 to 250,000 distinct CDR3 sequences, roughly 19% seen once. The sample also formed part of further work on T cells in Graves' hyperthyroidism and ophthalmopathy.

Sequences were derived from peripheral blood mononuclear cells (PBMCs), sampled at new diagnosis, from a patient treated with antithyroid drugs. The chain is built from TRBV12-3 or TRBV12-4 and TRBJ1-2; D remains unclear. This TCR came from a woman aged 30 to 39 with Graves disease. CDR3 coding DNA: TGTGCCAGCAGCCTTCAGTCCACGGGCTACACCTTC. It translates to CASSLQSTGYTF.